These T cell receptor beta chains were read from a single sample in a study of T cell changes during pregnancy in multiple sclerosis. Sequenced by immunoSEQ multiplex PCR; TCRdb stores in-frame clones only, minus some. The profile shows 50,000 to 65,000 clones, 90% of them singletons. Sequencing used peripheral blood, obtained in the third trimester of pregnancy. These receptors all come from a female donor in good health, enrolled as a control in a pregnancy study. Each CDR3 is given with its conserved first and last residue. Fields, in order: D gene, V gene, J gene, CDR3 protein, CDR3 DNA. A D gene is named only where the DNA matches it firmly.

TRBD2	TRBV5-4	TRBJ2-4	CASSSLTSGATKNIQYF	TGTGCCAGCAGCTCCTTGACTAGCGGGGCGACCAAAAACATTCAGTACTTC
.	TRBV7-9	TRBJ2-2	CASSGDFNTGELFF	TGTGCCAGCAGCGGGGACTTTAACACCGGGGAGCTGTTTTTT
TRBD1	TRBV19	TRBJ1-2	CASSLGQGALNYGYTF	TGTGCCAGTAGTTTAGGACAGGGCGCGTTGAACTATGGCTACACCTTC
TRBD1	TRBV30	TRBJ2-3	CAWSRDREHPDTQYF	TGTGCCTGGAGTCGGGACAGGGAGCACCCAGATACGCAGTATTTT
.	TRBV7-9	TRBJ1-3	CASSPDGQTSSGNTIYF	TGTGCCAGCAGCCCCGACGGACAGACTTCCTCTGGAAACACCATATATTTT
.	TRBV28	TRBJ2-1	CASKVAGSWNEQFF	TGTGCCAGCAAAGTCGCGGGCAGTTGGAATGAGCAGTTCTTC
TRBD1	TRBV19	TRBJ1-4	CASSTTGTEKLFF	TGTGCCAGTAGTACGACAGGGACTGAAAAACTGTTTTTT
TRBD1	TRBV29-1	TRBJ1-1	CSVTGGTEAFF	TGCAGCGTCACAGGGGGGACTGAAGCTTTCTTT
.	TRBV7-2	TRBJ1-2	CASSEDGSSGYGYTF	TGTGCCAGCAGCGAAGACGGCAGCTCGGGCTATGGCTACACCTTC
.	TRBV6-1	TRBJ1-4	CASSGRGGVANEKLFF	TGTGCCAGCAGTGGGCGAGGGGGGGTTGCTAATGAAAAACTGTTTTTT
.	TRBV9	TRBJ1-4	CASSEGLGGRKGIYEKLFF	TGTGCCAGCAGCGAGGGGTTGGGGGGGCGCAAGGGTATTTATGAAAAACTGTTTTTT
.	TRBV9	TRBJ1-1	CASSERLADTEAFF	TGTGCCAGCAGCGAGCGCCTTGCGGACACTGAAGCTTTCTTT
TRBD1	TRBV9	TRBJ2-3	CASSVASKGAHTDTQYF	TGTGCCAGCAGCGTAGCTTCTAAGGGGGCGCACACAGATACGCAGTATTTT